These 19 T cell receptor beta chains were all obtained from the same sample, sequenced in a study of CD8 T cells in ankylosing spondylitis. Study-wide findings and caveats: Typical of ankylosing spondylitis blood, it appeared, was a TCR beta motif of eight highly homologous variants.

For these TCRs, the target antigens are not known. TCRdb processed the 5' RACE reads anew with MiXCR; each CDR3 protein has one entry. The table shows approximately 400,000 distinct CDR3 sequences, with 25% to 30% occurring only once. The sample was blood, either unsorted or a sorted T cell fraction (not recorded which). These receptors were collected from a male donor with ankylosing spondylitis.

This clonotype was picked up a small number of times. The V call is TRBV7-2, the J call TRBJ2-1; D uncertain. With 1 base removed from V and 0 bases from J, the gap between germline ends came to 13 bases. Germline CDR1 is SGHTA and CDR2 is FQGNSA. This CDR3 is built from 17 residues. CDR3 sequence: CASSLVGGYGSYNEQFF. As DNA, the CDR3 is TGTGCCAGCAGCTTAGTGGGTGGCTACGGCTCCTACAATGAGCAGTTCTTC.

This clonotype appeared a few times. This sequence joins TRBV7-7 and TRBJ2-2; perhaps TRBD1 as D (6 bases). The CDR3 covers 17 residues. Germline CDR1 is SSHAT and CDR2 is FNYEAQ (reference sequence). V was pared by 2 bases and J by 1 base, with 14 bases between. The CDR3 reads CASSLSPGVQNTGELFF. The CDR3, as DNA: TGTGCCAGCAGCTTATCCCCAGGGGTCCAGAACACCGGGGAGCTGTTTTTT.

This clonotype was detected only a few times. The J gene is TRBJ2-4, the V gene TRBV11-2, with D perhaps being TRBD1 or TRBD2 (5 bases each). V shed 4 bases and J shed 0 bases, with 13 bases lying between them. The CDR3 contains 16 residues. Germline V gives CDR1 SGHAT, CDR2 FQNNGV. In nucleotides, the CDR3 is TGTGCCAGCAGCTCCCGGGGCTTACTAGCCAAAAACATTCAGTACTTC. This sequence encodes CASSSRGLLAKNIQYF.

V gene TRBV12-3 or TRBV12-4 combines with J gene TRBJ2-1; possibly TRBD1 for D (6 bases). The CDR3 is 14 residues long. V was trimmed by 2 bases and J by 2 bases, leaving 7 bases between them. CDR3 nucleotide sequence: TGTGCCAGCAGTTTAAGGACAGCCTACAATGAGCAGTTCTTC. Translated: CASSLRTAYNEQFF.

The J gene is TRBJ1-1, the V gene TRBV20-1; the match to TRBD1 covers 8 bases. The CDR3 has 14 amino acids. The junction had 7 bases not matched to a gene; V was cut back by 6 bases and J by 1 base. Germline assignment: CDR1 DFQATT and CDR2 SNEGSKA (reference sequence). CDR3 nucleotides: TGCAGTGCAAGGAGCGACAGGGGGAACACTGAAGCTTTCTTT. Protein: CSARSDRGNTEAFF.

This clonotype was seen a handful of times. The CDR3: CASSPKASGYQETQYF. The DNA for the CDR3 is TGTGCCAGCTCACCAAAGGCTAGCGGGTATCAAGAGACCCAGTACTTC. The chain joins TRBV18 to TRBJ2-5; 8 nucleotides match TRBD2. CDR1 is KGHSH, CDR2 LQKENI, per germline. Trimming cost V 2 bases and J 2 bases; bases outside gene matches: 7. This CDR3 is 16 amino acids long. Looking up the rest from reference TRBV18 and TRBJ2-5 gives the full variable domain: NAGVMQNPRHLVRRRGQEARLRCSPMKGHSHVYWYRQLPEEGLKFMVYLQKENIIDESGMPKERFSAEFPKEGPSILRIQQVVRGDSAAYFCASSPKASGYQETQYFGPGTRLLVL.

The chain uses TRBV20-1 and TRBJ2-1, with D perhaps matching TRBD1 (6 bases). V shed 3 bases and J shed 7 bases, with 19 bases lying between them. Looked up from germline, CDR1 is DFQATT and CDR2 is SNEGSKA (reference sequence). CDR3 length: 15 amino acids. The CDR3 is CSASEGGLSVNEQFF. CDR3 bases: TGCAGTGCTAGTGAAGGGGGATTGTCTGTAAATGAGCAGTTCTTC.

This clonotype appeared a few times. The chain couples TRBV24-1 to TRBJ2-1, with D perhaps matching TRBD1 (5 bases). This CDR3 is 16 amino acids long. V was trimmed by 4 bases and J by 6 bases, leaving 18 bases between them. Per germline, CDR1 KGHDR and CDR2 SFDVKD. The CDR3 coding sequence is TGTGCCACCAGTGACCGTAGGACACCCGGTCTCAATGAGCAGTTCTTC. This sequence encodes CATSDRRTPGLNEQFF.

This clonotype was observed a single time. The chain uses TRBV20-1 and TRBJ2-3; perhaps TRBD1 as D (5 bases). V lost 6 bases, J lost 3 bases, and 16 bases lay in between. CDR1 is DFQATT, CDR2 SNEGSKA, per germline (reference sequence). The CDR3 totals 14 residues. The CDR3: CSAIDRGRTDTQYF. CDR3 in DNA: TGCAGTGCAATCGACAGAGGCAGGACAGATACGCAGTATTTT.

CDR3 DNA sequence: TGCAGCGTTGTGGAAGTATCATGGACTGAAGCTTTCTTT. Translation gives CSVVEVSWTEAFF. The rearrangement links TRBV29-1 to TRBJ1-1, with unresolved D. This CDR3 is 13 amino acids long. The germline V gene encodes CDR1 SQVTM and CDR2 ANQGSEA. V lost 4 bases, J lost 5 bases, and 14 bases lay in between.

The chain carries TRBV12-3 or TRBV12-4 and TRBJ2-6; weak D call: TRBD1 (6 bases). The CDR3 is made up of 17 amino acids. V was cut by 3 bases and J by 0 bases, with 12 bases left in between. The CDR3 protein is CASSFDRLFSGANVLTF. CDR3 nucleotides: TGTGCCAGCAGTTTCGACAGGTTATTCTCTGGGGCCAACGTCCTGACTTTC.

J is TRBJ2-2 and V is TRBV7-9; TRBD1 is a possible D gene (5 bases). Between the trimmed V and J ends, which lost 5 bases and 3 bases, there was a span of 13 bases. The CDR3 consists of 15 residues. Germline V gene data show CDR1 as SEHNR and CDR2 as FQNEAQ (reference sequence). CDR3 coding DNA: TGTGCCAGCAGCGCGTTAACAGGAGACACCGGGGAGCTGTTTTTT. Translated, it gives CASSALTGDTGELFF.

In its sample, this clonotype was seen a few times. V usage is TRBV7-6 and J usage is TRBJ2-1; 8 bases match TRBD2. There are 15 residues in the CDR3. Germline CDR1 SGHVS, CDR2 FNYEAQ. V was pared by 2 bases and J by 4 bases, with 4 bases of the junction left unmatched. The CDR3 region is CASSLTTSGYNEQFF. The CDR3 bases are TGTGCCAGCAGCTTAACTACTAGCGGATACAATGAGCAGTTCTTC.

This clonotype was counted a few times. The chain recombines TRBV20-1 with TRBJ2-5, with 8 bases aligning to TRBD2. The germline V gene has CDR1 DFQATT and CDR2 SNEGSKA (reference sequence). The CDR3 is 15 amino acids. V shed 5 bases, J shed 0 bases, and the junction held 8 bases outside the gene matches. CDR3 residues: CSARGGGRYQETQYF. CDR3 sequence (DNA): TGCAGTGCTCGGGGGGGAGGGAGGTACCAAGAGACCCAGTACTTC.

The chain combines TRBV20-1 with TRBJ2-7; 13 positions agree with TRBD2. The CDR3 spans 15 residues. Germline-derived CDR1 and CDR2 are DFQATT and SNEGSKA (reference sequence). After removal of 3 bases from V and 3 bases from J, the junction contained 5 bases not matched to a gene. CDR3 protein: CSASELAGGLYEQYF. The CDR3 DNA follows: TGCAGTGCTAGTGAACTAGCGGGAGGGCTCTACGAGCAGTACTTC.

This clonotype has just a few counts. The chain has TRBV12-3 or TRBV12-4 and TRBJ1-4, with 9 nucleotides matching TRBD1. V trimming: 6 bases; J trimming: 14 bases; junction bases outside the gene matches: 4. This CDR3 contains 11 residues. The DNA for the CDR3 is TGTGCCAGCAGCCCCGGACAGGGGCTGTTTTTT. It yields the protein CASSPGQGLFF.

With regard to this clonotype: The conserved final phenylalanine or tryptophan is absent from the CDR3, which likely points to a read error. The rearrangement links TRBV11-2 to TRBJ2-7; 12 bases match TRBD2. Germline V CDR1 and CDR2: SGHAT, FQNNGV. The CDR3 sequence is 15 residues long. The ends lost 8 bases at V and 0 bases at J; junction bases unmatched: 5. CDR3: CASSRTSGASYEQYY. The CDR3 DNA is TGTGCCAGCTCAAGGACTAGCGGGGCCTCCTACGAGCAGTACTAC.

This clonotype has only one observation. The chain employs TRBV11-2 and TRBJ2-1; 12 nucleotides align to TRBD2. Looked up from germline, CDR1 is SGHAT and CDR2 is FQNNGV. J gave up 0 bases and V 5 bases, and 11 bases lay outside the gene matches. The length of the CDR3 is 19 residues. CDR3 DNA: TGTGCCAGCAGCACACGTTCCGGGACTAGCGGGTACTCCTACAATGAGCAGTTCTTC. It specifies CASSTRSGTSGYSYNEQFF.

J is TRBJ2-3 and V is TRBV24-1; 13 bases match TRBD2. This CDR3 spans 16 amino acids. V trimming: 4 bases; J trimming: 3 bases; junction bases outside the gene matches: 3. Germline values: CDR1 KGHDR, CDR2 SFDVKD. CDR3 residues: CATSDPTSGRTDTQYF. CDR3 nucleotide sequence: TGTGCCACCAGTGACCCGACTAGCGGGAGGACAGATACGCAGTATTTT.